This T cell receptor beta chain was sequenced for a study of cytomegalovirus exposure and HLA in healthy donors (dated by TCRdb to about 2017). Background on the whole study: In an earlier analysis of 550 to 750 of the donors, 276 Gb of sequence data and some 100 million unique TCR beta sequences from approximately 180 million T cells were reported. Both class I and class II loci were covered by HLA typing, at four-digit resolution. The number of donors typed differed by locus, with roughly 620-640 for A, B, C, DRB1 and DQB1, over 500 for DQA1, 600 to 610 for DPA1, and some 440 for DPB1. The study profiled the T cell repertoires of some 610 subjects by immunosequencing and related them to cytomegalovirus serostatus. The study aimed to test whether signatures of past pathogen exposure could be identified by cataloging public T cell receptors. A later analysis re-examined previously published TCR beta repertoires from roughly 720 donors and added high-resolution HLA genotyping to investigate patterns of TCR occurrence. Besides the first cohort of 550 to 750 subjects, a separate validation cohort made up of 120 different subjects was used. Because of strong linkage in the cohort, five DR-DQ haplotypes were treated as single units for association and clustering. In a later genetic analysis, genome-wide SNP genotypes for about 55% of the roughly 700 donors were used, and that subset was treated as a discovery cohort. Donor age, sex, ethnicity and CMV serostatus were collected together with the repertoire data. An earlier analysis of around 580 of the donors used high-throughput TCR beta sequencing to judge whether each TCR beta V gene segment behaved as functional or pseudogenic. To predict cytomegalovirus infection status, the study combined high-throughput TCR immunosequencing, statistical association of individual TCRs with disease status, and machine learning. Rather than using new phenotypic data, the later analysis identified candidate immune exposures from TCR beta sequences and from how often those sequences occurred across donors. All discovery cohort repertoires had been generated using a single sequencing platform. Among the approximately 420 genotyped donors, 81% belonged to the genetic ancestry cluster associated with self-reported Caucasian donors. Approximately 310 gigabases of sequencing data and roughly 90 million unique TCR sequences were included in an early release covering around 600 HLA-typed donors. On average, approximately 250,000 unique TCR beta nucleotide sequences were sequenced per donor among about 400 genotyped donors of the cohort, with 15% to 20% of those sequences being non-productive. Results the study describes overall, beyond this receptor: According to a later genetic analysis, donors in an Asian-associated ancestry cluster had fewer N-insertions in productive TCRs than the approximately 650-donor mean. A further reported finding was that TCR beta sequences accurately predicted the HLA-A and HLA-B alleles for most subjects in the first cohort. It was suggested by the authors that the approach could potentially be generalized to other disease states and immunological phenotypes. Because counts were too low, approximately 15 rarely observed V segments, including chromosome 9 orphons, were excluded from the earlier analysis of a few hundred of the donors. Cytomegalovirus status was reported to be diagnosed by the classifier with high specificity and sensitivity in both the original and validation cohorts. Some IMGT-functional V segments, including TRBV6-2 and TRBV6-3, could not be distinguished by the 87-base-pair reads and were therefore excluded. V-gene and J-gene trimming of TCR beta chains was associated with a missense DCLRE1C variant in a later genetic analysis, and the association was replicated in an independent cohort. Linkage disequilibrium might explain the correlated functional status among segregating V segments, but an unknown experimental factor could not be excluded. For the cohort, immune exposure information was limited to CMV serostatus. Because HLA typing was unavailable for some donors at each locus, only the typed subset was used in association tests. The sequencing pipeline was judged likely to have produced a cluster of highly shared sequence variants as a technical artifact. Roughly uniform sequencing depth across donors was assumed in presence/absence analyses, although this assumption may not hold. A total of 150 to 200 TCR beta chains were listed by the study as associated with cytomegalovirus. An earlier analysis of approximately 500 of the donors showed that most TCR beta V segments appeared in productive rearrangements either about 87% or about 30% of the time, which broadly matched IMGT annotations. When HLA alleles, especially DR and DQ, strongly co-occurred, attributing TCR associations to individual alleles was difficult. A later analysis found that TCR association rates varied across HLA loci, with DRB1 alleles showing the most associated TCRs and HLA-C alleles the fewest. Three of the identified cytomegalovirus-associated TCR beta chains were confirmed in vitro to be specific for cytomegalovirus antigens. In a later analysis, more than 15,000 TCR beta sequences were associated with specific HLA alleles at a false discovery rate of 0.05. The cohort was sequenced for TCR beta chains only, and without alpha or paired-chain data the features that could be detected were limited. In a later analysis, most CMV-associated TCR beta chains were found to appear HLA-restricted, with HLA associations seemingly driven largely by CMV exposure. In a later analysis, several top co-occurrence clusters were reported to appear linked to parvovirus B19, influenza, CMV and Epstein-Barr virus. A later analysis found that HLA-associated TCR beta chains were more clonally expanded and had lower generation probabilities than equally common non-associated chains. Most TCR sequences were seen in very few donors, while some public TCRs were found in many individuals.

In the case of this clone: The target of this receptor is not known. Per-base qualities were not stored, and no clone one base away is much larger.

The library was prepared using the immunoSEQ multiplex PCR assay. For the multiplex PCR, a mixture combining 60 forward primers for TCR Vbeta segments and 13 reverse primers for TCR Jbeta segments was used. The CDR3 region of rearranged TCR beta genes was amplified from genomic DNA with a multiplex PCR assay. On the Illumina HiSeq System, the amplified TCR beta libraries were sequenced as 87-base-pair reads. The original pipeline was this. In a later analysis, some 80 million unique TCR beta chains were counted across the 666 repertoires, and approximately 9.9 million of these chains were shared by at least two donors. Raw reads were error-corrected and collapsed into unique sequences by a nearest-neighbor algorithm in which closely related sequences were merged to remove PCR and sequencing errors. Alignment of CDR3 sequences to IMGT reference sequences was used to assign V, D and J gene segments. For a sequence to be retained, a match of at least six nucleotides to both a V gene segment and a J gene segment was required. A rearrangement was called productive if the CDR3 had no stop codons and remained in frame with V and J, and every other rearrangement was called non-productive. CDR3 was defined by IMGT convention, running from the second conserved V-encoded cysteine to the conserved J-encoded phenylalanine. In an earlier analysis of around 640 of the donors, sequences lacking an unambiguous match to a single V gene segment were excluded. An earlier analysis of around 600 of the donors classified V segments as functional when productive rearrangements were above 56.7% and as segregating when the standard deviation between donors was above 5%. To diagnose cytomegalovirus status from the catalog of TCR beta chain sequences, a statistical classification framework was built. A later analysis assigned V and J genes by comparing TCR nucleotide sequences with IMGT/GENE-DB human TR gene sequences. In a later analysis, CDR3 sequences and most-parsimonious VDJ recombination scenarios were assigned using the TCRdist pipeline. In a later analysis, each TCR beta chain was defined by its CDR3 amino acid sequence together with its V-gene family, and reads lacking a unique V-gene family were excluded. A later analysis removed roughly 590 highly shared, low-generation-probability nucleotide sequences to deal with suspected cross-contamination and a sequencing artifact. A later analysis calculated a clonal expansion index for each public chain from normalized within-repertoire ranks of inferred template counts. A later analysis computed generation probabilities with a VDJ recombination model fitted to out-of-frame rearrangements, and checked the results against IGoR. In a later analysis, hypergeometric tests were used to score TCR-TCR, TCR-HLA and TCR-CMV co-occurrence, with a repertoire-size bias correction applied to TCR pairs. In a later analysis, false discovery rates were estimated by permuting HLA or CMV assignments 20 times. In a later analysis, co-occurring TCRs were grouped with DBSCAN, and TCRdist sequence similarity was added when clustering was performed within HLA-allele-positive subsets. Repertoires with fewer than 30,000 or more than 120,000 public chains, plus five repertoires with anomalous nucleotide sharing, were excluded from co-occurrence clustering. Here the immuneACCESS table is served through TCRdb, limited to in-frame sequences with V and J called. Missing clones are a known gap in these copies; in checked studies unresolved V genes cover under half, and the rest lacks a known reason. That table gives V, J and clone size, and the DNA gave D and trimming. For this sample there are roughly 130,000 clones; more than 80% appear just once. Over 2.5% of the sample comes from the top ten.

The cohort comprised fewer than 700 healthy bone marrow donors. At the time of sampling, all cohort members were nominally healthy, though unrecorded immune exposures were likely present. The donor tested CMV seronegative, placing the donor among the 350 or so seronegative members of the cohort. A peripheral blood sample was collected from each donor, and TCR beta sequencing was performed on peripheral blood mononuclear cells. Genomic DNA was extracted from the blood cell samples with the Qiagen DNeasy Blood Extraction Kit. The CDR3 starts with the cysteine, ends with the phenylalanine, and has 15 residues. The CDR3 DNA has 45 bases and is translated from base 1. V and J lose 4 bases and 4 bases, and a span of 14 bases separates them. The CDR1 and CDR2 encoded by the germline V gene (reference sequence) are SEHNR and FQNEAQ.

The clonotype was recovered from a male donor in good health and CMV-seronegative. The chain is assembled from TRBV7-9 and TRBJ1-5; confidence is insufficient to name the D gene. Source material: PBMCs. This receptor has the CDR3 CASSSDSAVNQPQHF. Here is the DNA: TGTGCCAGCAGCTCCGATTCAGCGGTAAATCAGCCCCAGCATTTT. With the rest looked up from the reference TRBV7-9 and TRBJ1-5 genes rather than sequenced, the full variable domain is DTGVSQNPRHKITKRGQNVTFRCDPISEHNRLYWYRQTLGQGPEFLTYFQNEAQLEKSRLLSDRFSAERPKGSFSTLEIQRTEQGDSAMYLCASSSDSAVNQPQHFGDGTRLSIL.